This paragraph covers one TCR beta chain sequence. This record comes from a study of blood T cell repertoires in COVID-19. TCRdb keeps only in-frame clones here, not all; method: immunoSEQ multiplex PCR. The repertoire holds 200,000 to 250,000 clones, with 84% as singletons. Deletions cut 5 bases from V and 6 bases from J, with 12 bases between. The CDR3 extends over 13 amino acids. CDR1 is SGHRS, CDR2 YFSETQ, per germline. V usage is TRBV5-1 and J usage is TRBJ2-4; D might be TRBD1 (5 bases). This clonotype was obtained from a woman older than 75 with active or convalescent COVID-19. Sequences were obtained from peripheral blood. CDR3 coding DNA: TGCGCCAGCAGTACCCTCCAGGGAAACATTCAGTACTTC. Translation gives CASSTLQGNIQYF.